This T cell receptor beta chain was obtained from a study of CD8 T cell repertoires and HIV-1 epitope variants. In the study overall: Separate wells received one of Twenty-five Gag or Nef variant peptides. Controls were a CMV, EBV and flu pool, Ebola AY9, and no peptide.

Study-wide findings and caveats: Nine or ten antigen-specific TCR beta clonotypes were found; about six seemed cross-reactive to variants.

As concerns this clone: The antigen remains undetermined.

Sequenced by immunoSEQ multiplex PCR; TCRdb stores in-frame clones only, minus some. The sample comprises approximately 90,000 clones, over 70% of which are singletons, and 20% to 30% rests with the top ten. Germline lookup yields CDR1 SGHKS and CDR2 YYEKEE (reference sequence). The V end lost 0 bases, the J end lost 5 bases, and 18 bases lay between the germline ends. CDR3 size: 18 residues. The chain joins TRBV5-5 to TRBJ1-6, with D perhaps matching TRBD1 (6 bases). The sequencing input was uncultured baseline CD8+ T cells from peripheral blood mononuclear cells (PBMCs). The origin of this receptor is a male donor with HIV. CDR3 residues: CASSLAPRGASDNSPLHF. CDR3 DNA sequence: TGTGCCAGCAGCTTGGCCCCCAGGGGCGCCTCAGATAATTCACCCCTCCACTTT.